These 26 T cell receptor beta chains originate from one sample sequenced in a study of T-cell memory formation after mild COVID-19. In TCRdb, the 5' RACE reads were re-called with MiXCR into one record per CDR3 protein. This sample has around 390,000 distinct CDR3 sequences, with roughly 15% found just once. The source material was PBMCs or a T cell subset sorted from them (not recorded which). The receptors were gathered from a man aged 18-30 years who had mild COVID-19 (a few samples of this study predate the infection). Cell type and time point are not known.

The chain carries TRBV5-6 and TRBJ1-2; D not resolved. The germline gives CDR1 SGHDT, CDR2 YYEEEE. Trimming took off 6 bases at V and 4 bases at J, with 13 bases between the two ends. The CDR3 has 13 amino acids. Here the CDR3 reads CASTPTDSYGYTF. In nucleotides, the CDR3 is TGTGCCAGCACCCCGACGGACTCCTATGGCTACACCTTC.

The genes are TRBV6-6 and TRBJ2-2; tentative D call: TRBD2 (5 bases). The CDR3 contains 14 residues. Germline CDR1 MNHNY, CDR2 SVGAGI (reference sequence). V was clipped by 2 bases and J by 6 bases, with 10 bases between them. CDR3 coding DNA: TGTGCCAGCAGTTACCACGGGATACCCGGGGAGCTGTTTTTT. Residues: CASSYHGIPGELFF.

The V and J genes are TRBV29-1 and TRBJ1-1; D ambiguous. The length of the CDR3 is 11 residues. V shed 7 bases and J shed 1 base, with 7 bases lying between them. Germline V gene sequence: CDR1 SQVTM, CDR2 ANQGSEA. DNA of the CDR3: TGCAGCGGGCAGGAGAACACTGAAGCTTTCTTT. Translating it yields CSGQENTEAFF.

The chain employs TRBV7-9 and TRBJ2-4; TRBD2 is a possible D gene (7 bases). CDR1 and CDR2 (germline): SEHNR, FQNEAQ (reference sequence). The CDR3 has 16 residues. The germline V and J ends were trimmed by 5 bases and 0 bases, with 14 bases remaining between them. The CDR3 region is CASSPGEGVAKNIQYF. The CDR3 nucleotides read TGTGCCAGCAGCCCCGGGGAGGGGGTAGCCAAAAACATTCAGTACTTC.

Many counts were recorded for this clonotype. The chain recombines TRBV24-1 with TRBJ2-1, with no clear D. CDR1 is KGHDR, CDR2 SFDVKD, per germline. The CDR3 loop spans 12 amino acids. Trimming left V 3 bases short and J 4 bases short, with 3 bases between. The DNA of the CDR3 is TGTGCCACCAGTGATGAGTACAATGAGCAGTTCTTC. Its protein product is CATSDEYNEQFF.

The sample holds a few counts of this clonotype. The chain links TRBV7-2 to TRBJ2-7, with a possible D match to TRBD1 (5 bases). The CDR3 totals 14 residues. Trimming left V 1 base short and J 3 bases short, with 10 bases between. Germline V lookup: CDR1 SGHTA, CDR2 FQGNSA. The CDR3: CASSLGRANYEQYF. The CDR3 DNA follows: TGTGCCAGCAGCTTAGGCAGGGCCAACTACGAGCAGTACTTC.

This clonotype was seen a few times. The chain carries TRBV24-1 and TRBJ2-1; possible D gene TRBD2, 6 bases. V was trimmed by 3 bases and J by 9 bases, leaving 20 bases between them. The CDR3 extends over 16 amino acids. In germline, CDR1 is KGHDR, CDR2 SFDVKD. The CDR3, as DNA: TGTGCCACCAGTGATGAAACCGGGACTTATATCGGTGAGCAGTTCTTC. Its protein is CATSDETGTYIGEQFF.

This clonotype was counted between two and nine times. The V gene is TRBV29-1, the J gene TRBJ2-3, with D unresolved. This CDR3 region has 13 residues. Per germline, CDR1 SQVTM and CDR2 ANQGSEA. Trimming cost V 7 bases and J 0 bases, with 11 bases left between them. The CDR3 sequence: CSGRTDSTDTQYF. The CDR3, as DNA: TGCAGCGGCCGGACGGATAGCACAGATACGCAGTATTTT.

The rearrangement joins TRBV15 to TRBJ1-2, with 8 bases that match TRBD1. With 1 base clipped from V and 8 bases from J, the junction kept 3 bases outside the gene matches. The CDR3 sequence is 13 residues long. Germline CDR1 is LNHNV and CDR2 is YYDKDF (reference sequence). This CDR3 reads CATSRGTGLGYTF. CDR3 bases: TGTGCCACCAGCAGAGGGACAGGGTTGGGCTACACCTTC.

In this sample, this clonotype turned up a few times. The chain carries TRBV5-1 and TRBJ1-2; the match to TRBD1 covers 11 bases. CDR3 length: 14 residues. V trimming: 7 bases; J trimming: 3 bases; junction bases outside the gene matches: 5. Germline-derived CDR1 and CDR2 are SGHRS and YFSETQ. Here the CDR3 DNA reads TGCGCCAGCCGAGGACAGGGGGCCGACTATGGCTACACCTTC. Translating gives CASRGQGADYGYTF.

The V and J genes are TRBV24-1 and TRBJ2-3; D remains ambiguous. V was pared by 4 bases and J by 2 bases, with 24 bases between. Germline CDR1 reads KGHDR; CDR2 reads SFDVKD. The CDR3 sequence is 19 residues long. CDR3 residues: CATSDPGFSGLGSTDTQYF. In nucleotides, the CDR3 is TGTGCCACCAGTGACCCTGGGTTCTCCGGCCTCGGATCCACAGATACGCAGTATTTT.

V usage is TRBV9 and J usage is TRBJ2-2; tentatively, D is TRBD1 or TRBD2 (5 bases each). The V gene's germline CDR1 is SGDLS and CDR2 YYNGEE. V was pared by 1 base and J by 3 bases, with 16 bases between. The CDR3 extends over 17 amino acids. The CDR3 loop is CASSVRSGSRHTGELFF. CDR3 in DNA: TGTGCCAGCAGCGTACGATCAGGGAGTAGGCACACCGGGGAGCTGTTTTTT.

This CDR3 reads CASRTGVISYEQYF. CDR3 DNA: TGTGCCAGCAGAACAGGGGTTATTAGCTACGAGCAGTACTTC. This sequence joins TRBV6-1 and TRBJ2-7; 7 bases align to TRBD1. The CDR3 is 14 residues long. CDR1 is MNHNS, CDR2 SASEGT, per germline. The ends lost 6 bases at V and 3 bases at J; junction bases unmatched: 8.

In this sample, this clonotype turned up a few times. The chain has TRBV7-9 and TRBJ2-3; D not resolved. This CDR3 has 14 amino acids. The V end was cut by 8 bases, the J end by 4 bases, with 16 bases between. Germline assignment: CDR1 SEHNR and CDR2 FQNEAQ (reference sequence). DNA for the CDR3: TGTGCCAGCCCCCAGGAGTTAGTCGCAGATACGCAGTATTTT. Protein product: CASPQELVADTQYF.

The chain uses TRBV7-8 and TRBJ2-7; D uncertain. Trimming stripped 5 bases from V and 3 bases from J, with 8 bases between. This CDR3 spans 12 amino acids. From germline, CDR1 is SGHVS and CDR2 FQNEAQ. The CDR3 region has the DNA TGTGCCAGCAGCCCCGTTAGCTACGAGCAGTACGTC. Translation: CASSPVSYEQYV.

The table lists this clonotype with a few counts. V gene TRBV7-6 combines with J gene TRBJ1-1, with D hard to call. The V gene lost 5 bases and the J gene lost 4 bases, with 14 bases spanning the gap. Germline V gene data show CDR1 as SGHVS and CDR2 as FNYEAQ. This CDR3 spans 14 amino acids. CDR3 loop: CASSPFGEITEAFF. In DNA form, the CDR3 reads TGTGCCAGCAGCCCGTTCGGGGAGATCACTGAAGCTTTCTTT.

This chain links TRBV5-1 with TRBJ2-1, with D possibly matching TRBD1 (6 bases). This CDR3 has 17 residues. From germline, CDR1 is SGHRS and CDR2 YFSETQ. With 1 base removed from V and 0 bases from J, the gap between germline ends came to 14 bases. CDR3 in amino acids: CASSLLSGQSSYNEQFF. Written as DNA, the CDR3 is TGCGCCAGCAGCTTGCTATCTGGACAGAGCTCCTACAATGAGCAGTTCTTC.

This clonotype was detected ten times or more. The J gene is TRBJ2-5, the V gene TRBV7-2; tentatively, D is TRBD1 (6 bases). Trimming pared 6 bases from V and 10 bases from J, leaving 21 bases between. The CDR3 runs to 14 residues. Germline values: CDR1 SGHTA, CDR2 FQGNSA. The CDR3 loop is CASRSTGATGDQYF. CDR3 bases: TGTGCCAGCAGATCGACAGGTGCCACCGGTGACCAGTACTTC. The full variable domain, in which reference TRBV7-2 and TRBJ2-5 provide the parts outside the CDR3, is GAGVSQSPSNKVTEKGKDVELRCDPISGHTALYWYRQSLGQGLEFLIYFQGNSAPDKSGLPSDRFSAERTGGSVSTLTIQRTQQEDSAVYLCASRSTGATGDQYFGPGTRLLVL.

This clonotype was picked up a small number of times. The CDR3 DNA sequence: TGTGCCAGCAGCTTAGACGGGGTCAATGAGCAGTTCTTC. It encodes CASSLDGVNEQFF. The J gene is TRBJ2-1, the V gene TRBV7-2; a possible D gene is TRBD2 (5 bases). There are 13 residues in the CDR3. Between the trimmed V and J ends, which lost 1 base and 6 bases, there was a span of 7 bases. Germline V lookup: CDR1 SGHTA, CDR2 FQGNSA.

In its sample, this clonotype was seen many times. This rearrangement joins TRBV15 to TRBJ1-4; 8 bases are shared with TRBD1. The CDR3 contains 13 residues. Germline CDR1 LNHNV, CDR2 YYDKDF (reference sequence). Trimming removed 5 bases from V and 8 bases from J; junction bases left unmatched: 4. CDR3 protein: CATSGQGWEKLFF. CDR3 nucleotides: TGTGCCACCAGCGGACAGGGTTGGGAAAAACTGTTTTTT.

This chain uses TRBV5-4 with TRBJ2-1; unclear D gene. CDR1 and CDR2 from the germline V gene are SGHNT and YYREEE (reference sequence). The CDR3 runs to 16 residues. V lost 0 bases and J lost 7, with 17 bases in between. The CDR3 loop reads CASSLEWGRLGNEQFF. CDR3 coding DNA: TGTGCCAGCAGCTTGGAGTGGGGAAGGTTGGGGAATGAGCAGTTCTTC.

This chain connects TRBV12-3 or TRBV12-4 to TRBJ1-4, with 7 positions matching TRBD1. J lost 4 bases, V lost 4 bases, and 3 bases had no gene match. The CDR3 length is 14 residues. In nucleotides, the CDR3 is TGTGCCAGCAGTTGGGACAGCTATAATGAAAAACTGTTTTTT. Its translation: CASSWDSYNEKLFF.

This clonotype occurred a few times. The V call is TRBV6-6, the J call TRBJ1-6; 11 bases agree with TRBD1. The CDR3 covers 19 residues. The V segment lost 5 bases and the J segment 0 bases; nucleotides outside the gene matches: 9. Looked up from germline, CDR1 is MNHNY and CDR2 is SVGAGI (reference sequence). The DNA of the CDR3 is TGTGCCAGCAGTCGTGGACAGGGGGCGTCGAGCTCCTATAATTCACCCCTCCACTTT. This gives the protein CASSRGQGASSSYNSPLHF.

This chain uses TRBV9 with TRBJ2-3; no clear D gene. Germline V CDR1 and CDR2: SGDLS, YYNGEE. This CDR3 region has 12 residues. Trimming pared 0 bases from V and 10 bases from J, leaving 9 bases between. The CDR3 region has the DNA TGTGCCAGCAGCGTAGATAGCTGGCCGCAGTATTTT. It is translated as CASSVDSWPQYF. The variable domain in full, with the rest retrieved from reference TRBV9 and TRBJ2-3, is DSGVTQTPKHLITATGQRVTLRCSPRSGDLSVYWYQQSLDQGLQFLIQYYNGEERAKGNILERFSAQQFPDLHSELNLSSLELGDSALYFCASSVDSWPQYFGPGTRLTVL.

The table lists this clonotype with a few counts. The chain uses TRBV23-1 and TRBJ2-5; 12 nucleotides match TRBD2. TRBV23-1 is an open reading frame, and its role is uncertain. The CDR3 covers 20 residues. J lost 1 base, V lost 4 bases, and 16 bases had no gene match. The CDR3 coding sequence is TGCGCCAGCAGTCCCCTTCTAAGGGCTAGCGGGGGGGCTACCCAAGAGACCCAGTACTTC. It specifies CASSPLLRASGGATQETQYF.

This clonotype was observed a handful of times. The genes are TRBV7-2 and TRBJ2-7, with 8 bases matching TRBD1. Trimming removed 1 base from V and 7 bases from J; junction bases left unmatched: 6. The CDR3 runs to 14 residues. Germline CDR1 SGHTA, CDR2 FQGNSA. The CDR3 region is CASSLESRGREQYF. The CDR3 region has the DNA TGTGCCAGCAGCTTAGAATCCAGGGGGCGAGAGCAGTACTTC.